This T cell receptor (beta chain) was identified during a study of cytomegalovirus exposure and HLA in healthy donors. General study findings and limits: Later analysis showed most CMV-associated TCR beta chains appearing HLA-restricted. Most TCR beta V segments were productive about 90% or about 30% of the time in an earlier analysis. Reported performance of the classifier showed diagnosis of cytomegalovirus status with high specificity and sensitivity.

Of note for this clone: What it binds is unknown.

With 60 Vbeta and 13 Jbeta primers, the PCR was carried out. TCRdb keeps only in-frame clones here, not all; method: immunoSEQ multiplex PCR. The data show approximately 150,000 clones, 70% to 80% seen once. All the people who gave samples were healthy bone marrow donors. This receptor was obtained from a man between 18 and 29 years old in good health and CMV-seropositive. The sample comprised PBMCs.

The DNA of the CDR3 is TGCAGCGTTGGACAGAGTGGAAACACCATATATTTT. This gives the protein CSVGQSGNTIYF. The chain uses TRBV29-1 and TRBJ1-3, with a possible D match to TRBD1 (5 bases). CDR3 length: 12 amino acids. Per the germline V gene, CDR1 is SQVTM and CDR2 is ANQGSEA. V lost 4 bases and J lost 3, with 7 bases in between.